This T cell receptor (beta chain) was captured by sequencing in a study of beta chain features in type 1 diabetes. Study-level results: Shorter TCRB CDR3s, moderately but significantly so, marked every one of the four CD4+ subsets in Type 1 diabetes patients. Here, the possible influence of HLA type (on TCRB rearrangement) remained unresolved.

As concerns this clone: Its antigen is currently unknown. The same CDR3 arises from other DNA sequences in this sample as well.

A single heparinised blood sample, averaging approximately 100 mL, was obtained per donor. CD4+ naive, central memory, regulatory and stem cell-like memory subsets were isolated by sorting on CD45RO/CCR7/CD25/CD127/CD95/CD27. Since all of the isolated RNA was reverse transcribed, expressed TCRB transcripts were what got sequenced. About 3.57 million reads, on average, came from each naive, central memory and regulatory T cell sample. Some clones are missing from TCRdb's copy, which holds only in-frame ones; the method was immunoSEQ multiplex PCR. The sample includes a few hundred thousand clones, over 8.5% of them seen just once. The clonotype was recovered from a man aged 25-45 years with type 1 diabetes. Sequencing was done on a sample of central memory CD4+ T cells from blood.

CDR3 nucleotides: TGTGCCAGCAGTTTAGGACAGGGGAGGAATGAGCAGTTCTTC. Its protein product is CASSLGQGRNEQFF. The chain has TRBV27 and TRBJ2-1, with 9 bases lining up with TRBD1. V lost 2 bases and J lost 7; bases outside the gene matches: 3. Germline CDR1 MNHEY, CDR2 SMNVEV (reference sequence). CDR3 length: 14 residues.